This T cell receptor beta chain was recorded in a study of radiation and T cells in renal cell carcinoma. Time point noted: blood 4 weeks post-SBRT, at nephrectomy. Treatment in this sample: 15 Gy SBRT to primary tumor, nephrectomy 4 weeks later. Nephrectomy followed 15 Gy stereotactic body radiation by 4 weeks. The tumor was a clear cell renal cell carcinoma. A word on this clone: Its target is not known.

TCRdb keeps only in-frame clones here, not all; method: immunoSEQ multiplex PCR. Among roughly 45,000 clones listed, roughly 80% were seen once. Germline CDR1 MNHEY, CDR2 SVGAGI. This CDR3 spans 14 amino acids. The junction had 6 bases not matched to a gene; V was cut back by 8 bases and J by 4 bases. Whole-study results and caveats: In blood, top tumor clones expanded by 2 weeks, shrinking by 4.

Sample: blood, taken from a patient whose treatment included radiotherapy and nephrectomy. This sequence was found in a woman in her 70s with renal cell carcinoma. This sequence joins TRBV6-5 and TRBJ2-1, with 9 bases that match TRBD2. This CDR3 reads CASRRTSVYNEQFF. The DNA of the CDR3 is TGTGCCAGCCGTCGGACTAGCGTTTACAATGAGCAGTTCTTC.